What follows are 2 T cell receptor beta chains derived from one specimen sequenced in a study of CD4 and CD8 cells across lung adenocarcinoma regions. Using its own MiXCR run on the PCR reads, TCRdb lists one record per CDR3 protein. The table records under 12,000 distinct CDR3 sequences, about 61% of them present only once. Sample: CD8+ T cells from the margin of a lung tumor. These receptor sequences come from a male donor with lung adenocarcinoma. The CD4 and CD8 labels of this study may be unreliable.

This rearrangement joins TRBV7-2 to TRBJ2-5; the match to TRBD2 covers 8 bases. CDR3 length: 15 residues. Germline CDR1 and CDR2: SGHTA and FQGNSA. V gave up 5 bases and J gave up 5 bases; unmatched junction bases: 10. CDR3 nucleotides: TGTGCCAGCAGCCTCGCCGGCGGGAGGAGGGAGACCCAGTACTTC. Translating it yields CASSLAGGRRETQYF.

This sequence joins TRBV6-1 and TRBJ2-3, with D tentatively TRBD1 (5 bases). The CDR3 loop spans 15 amino acids. Germline V gene sequence: CDR1 MNHNS, CDR2 SASEGT. Trimming removed 5 bases from V and 2 bases from J, with 14 bases in between. The CDR3 DNA sequence: TGTGCCAGCAGTAGGGGAATCGAGGACACAGATACGCAGTATTTT. Protein product: CASSRGIEDTDTQYF.